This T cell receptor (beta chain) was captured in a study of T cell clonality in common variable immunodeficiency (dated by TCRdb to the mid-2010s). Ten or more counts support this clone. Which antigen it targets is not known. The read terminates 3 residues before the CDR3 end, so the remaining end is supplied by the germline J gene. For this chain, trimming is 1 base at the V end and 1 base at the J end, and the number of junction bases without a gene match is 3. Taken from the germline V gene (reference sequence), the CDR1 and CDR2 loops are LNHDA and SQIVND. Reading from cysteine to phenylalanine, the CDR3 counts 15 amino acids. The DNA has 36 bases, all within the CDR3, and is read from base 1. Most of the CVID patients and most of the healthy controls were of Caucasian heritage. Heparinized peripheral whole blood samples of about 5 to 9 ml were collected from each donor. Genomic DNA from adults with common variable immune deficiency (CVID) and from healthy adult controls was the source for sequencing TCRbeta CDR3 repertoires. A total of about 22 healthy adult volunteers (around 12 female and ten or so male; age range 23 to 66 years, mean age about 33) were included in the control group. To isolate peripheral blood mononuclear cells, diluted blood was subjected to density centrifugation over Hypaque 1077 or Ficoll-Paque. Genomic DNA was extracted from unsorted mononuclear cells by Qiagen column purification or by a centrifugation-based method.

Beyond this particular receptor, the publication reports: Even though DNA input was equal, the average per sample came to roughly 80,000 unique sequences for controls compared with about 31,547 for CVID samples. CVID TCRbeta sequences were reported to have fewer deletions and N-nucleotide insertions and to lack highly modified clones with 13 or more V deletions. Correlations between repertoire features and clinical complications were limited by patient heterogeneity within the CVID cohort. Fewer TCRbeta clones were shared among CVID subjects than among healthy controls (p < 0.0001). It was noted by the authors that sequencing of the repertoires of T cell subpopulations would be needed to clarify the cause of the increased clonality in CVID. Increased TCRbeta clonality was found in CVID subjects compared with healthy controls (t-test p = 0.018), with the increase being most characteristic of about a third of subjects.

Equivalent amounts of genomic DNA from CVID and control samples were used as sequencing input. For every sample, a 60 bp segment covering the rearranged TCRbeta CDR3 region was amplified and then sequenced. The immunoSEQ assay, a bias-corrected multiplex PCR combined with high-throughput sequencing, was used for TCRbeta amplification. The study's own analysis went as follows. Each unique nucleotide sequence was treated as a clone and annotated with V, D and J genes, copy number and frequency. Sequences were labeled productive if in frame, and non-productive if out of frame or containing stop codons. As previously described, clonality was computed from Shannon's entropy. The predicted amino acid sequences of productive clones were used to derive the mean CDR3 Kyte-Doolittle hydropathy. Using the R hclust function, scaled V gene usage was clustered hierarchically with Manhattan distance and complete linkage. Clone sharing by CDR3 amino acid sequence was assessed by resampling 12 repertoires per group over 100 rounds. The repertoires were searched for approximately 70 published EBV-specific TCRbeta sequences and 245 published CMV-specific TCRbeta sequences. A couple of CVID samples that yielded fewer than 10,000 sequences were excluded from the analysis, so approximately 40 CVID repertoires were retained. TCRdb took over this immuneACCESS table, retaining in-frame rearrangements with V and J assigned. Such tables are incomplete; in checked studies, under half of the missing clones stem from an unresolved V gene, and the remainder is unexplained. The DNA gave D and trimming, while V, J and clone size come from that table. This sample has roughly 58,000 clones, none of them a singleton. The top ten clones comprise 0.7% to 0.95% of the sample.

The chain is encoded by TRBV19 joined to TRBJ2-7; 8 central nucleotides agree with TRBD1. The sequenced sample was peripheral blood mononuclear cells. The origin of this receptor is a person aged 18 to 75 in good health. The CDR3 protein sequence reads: CASSIGTGLSYEQYF. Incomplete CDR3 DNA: TGTGCCAGTAGTATAGGGACAGGGCTATCCTACGAG.